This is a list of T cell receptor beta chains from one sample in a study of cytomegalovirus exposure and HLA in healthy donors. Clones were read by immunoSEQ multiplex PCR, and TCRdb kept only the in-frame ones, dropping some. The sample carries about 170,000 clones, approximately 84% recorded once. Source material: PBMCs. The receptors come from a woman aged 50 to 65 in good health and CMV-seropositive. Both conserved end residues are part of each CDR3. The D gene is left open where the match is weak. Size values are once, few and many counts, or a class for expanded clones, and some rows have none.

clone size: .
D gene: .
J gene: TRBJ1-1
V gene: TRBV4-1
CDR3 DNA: TGCGCCAGCAGCCAAGTACAGGCTGGTCGTCTCGAAGCTTTCTTT
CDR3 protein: CASSQVQAGRLEAFF

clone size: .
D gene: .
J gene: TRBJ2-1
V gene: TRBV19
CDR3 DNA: TGTGCCAGTAGTATAGCGGGGGGCCTCAATGAGCAGTTCTTC
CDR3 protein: CASSIAGGLNEQFF

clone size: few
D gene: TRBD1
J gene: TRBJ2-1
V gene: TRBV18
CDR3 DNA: TGTGCCAGCTCACCGGGACAGAGTAATGAGCAGTTCTTC
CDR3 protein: CASSPGQSNEQFF

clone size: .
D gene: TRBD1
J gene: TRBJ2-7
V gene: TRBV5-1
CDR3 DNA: TGCGCCAGCAGCTTGAACCTCGGGACAGGGTCCTACGAGCAGTACTTC
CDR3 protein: CASSLNLGTGSYEQYF

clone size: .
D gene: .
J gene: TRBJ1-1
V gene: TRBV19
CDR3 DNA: TGTGCCAGTAGTCCTATGAGGAGAGGGAACACTGAAGCTTTCTTT
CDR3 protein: CASSPMRRGNTEAFF

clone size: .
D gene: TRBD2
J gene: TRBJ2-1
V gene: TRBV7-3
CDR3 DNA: TGTGCCAGCAGCTTAAGAGTGGGAGGGTTGATTAATGAGCAGTTCTTC
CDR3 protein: CASSLRVGGLINEQFF

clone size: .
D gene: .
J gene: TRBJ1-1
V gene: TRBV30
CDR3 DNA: TGTGCCTTCCAGTCCGCTGGCACTGAAGCTTTCTTT
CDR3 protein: CAFQSAGTEAFF

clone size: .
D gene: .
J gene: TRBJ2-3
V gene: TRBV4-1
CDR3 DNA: TGCGCCAGCAGCCCAAGTGGCGGTAGCACAGATACGCAGTATTTT
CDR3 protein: CASSPSGGSTDTQYF

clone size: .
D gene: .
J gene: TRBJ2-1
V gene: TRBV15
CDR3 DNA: TGTGCCACCAGGGGCCTAGGGGTTCGGTTCTTC
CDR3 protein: CATRGLGVRFF

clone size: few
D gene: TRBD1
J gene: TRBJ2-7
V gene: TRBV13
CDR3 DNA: TGTGCCAGCAGCTTAGGCCCCATGACAGGGGTCCTCGAGCAGTACTTC
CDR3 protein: CASSLGPMTGVLEQYF

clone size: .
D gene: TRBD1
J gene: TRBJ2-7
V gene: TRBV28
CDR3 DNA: TGTGCCAGCACCCCAGGGGGATCAATTTTCTCCTACGAGCAGTACTTC
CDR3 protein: CASTPGGSIFSYEQYF

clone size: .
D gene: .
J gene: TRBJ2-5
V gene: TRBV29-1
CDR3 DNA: TGCAGCGTTGTGACGTTGGGGGCTTCGGAGACCCAGTACTTC
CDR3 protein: CSVVTLGASETQYF

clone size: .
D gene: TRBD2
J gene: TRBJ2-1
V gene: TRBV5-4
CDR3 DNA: TGTGCCAGCAGCTTGGGGGGACTAGCAGGTGGAAATGAGCAGTTCTTC
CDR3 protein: CASSLGGLAGGNEQFF

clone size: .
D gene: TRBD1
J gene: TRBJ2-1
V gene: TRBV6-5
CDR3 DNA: TGTGCCAGCAGTTACTCGACTCACAGGGGTGGGAATGAGCAGTTCTTC
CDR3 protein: CASSYSTHRGGNEQFF

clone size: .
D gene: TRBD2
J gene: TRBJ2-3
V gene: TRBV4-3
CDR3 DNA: TGCGCCAGCAGCCAAAACACGGGAGGAGATACGCAGTATTTT
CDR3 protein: CASSQNTGGDTQYF

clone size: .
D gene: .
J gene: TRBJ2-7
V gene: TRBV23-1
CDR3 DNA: TGCGCCAGCTGCGGCAGAGCCACCTACGAGCAGTACTTC
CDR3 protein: CASCGRATYEQYF